This is a list of T cell receptor beta chains from one sample in a study of CD8+ T cells in alopecia areata. Sequencing was performed with immunoSEQ multiplex PCR; in TCRdb, only in-frame clones are kept and a portion is missing. The data hold around 130,000 clones, with 58% observed a single time. The source was CD4+ T cells sorted from blood, collected at week 0. These TCRs come from a human donor with alopecia areata. The CDR3 runs from the conserved cysteine through the conserved F or W. Fields, in order: clone size, V gene, D gene, J gene, CDR3 DNA, CDR3 protein. The D gene is left open where the match is weak. Expanded clones get a size class; other rows say once, few or many, or leave the size out.

abundance: -; v_gene: TRBV2; d_gene: TRBD2; j_gene: TRBJ2-2; CDR3nt: TGTGCCAGCAGTCGTGCGGGAGTTGGAACCGGGGAGCTGTTTTTT; CDR3aa: CASSRAGVGTGELFF
abundance: -; v_gene: TRBV29-1; d_gene: -; j_gene: TRBJ2-3; CDR3nt: TGCAGCGTTGAATTGGGGGCCCACACAGATACGCAGTATTTT; CDR3aa: CSVELGAHTDTQYF
abundance: -; v_gene: TRBV27; d_gene: TRBD2; j_gene: TRBJ2-1; CDR3nt: TGTGCCAGCAGTCCGTCAGCTGGACTAGAAATTTACAATGAGCAGTTCTTC; CDR3aa: CASSPSAGLEIYNEQFF
abundance: -; v_gene: TRBV9; d_gene: TRBD1; j_gene: TRBJ1-6; CDR3nt: TGTGCCAGCAGCGCCTCTGGACAGGGAAATTCACCCCTCCACTTT; CDR3aa: CASSASGQGNSPLHF
abundance: -; v_gene: TRBV7-3; d_gene: TRBD1; j_gene: TRBJ2-1; CDR3nt: TGTGCCAGCAGCTCACAAGCGGACAGGGAAACTGAGCAGTTCTTC; CDR3aa: CASSSQADRETEQFF
abundance: few; v_gene: TRBV28; d_gene: -; j_gene: TRBJ2-7; CDR3nt: TGTGCCAGCAGTCCCCATTTAGCGTTGCTCTACGAGCAGTACTTC; CDR3aa: CASSPHLALLYEQYF
abundance: -; v_gene: TRBV4-3; d_gene: -; j_gene: TRBJ2-1; CDR3nt: TGCGCCAGCAGCCAAATTGGACTGGCAACCAATGAGCAGTTCTTC; CDR3aa: CASSQIGLATNEQFF
abundance: -; v_gene: TRBV4-1; d_gene: -; j_gene: TRBJ2-1; CDR3nt: TGCGCCAGCAGCCGGGGACTTTACAATGAGCAGTTCTTC; CDR3aa: CASSRGLYNEQFF
abundance: -; v_gene: TRBV27; d_gene: TRBD2; j_gene: TRBJ2-7; CDR3nt: TGTGCCAGCAGTTTAATTGCTCAGACTAGCGGGATATACGAGCAGTACTTC; CDR3aa: CASSLIAQTSGIYEQYF
abundance: -; v_gene: TRBV29-1; d_gene: -; j_gene: TRBJ1-2; CDR3nt: TGCAGCGTTGAAGATTTAAGTGGCTACACCTTC; CDR3aa: CSVEDLSGYTF
abundance: -; v_gene: TRBV23-1; d_gene: TRBD1; j_gene: TRBJ1-2; CDR3nt: TGCGCCAGCCCACAGGACAGGAGGGGTGGCTACACCTTC; CDR3aa: CASPQDRRGGYTF
abundance: -; v_gene: TRBV15; d_gene: -; j_gene: TRBJ1-5; CDR3nt: TGTGCCACCAGCAGAGATCTGGGGCAGCCCCAGCATTTT; CDR3aa: CATSRDLGQPQHF
abundance: -; v_gene: TRBV18; d_gene: -; j_gene: TRBJ1-3; CDR3nt: TGTGCCAGCTCACCACAGGGCTCACCCTCTGGAAACACCATATATTTT; CDR3aa: CASSPQGSPSGNTIYF
abundance: -; v_gene: TRBV30; d_gene: -; j_gene: TRBJ2-7; CDR3nt: TGTGCCTGGAGTGTATGGGTTGGTCGCGAGCAGTACTTC; CDR3aa: CAWSVWVGREQYF
abundance: -; v_gene: TRBV5-6; d_gene: -; j_gene: TRBJ2-3; CDR3nt: TGTGCCAGCAGCCTTGGAAGGGGGTACACAGATACGCAGTATTTT; CDR3aa: CASSLGRGYTDTQYF
abundance: -; v_gene: TRBV5-1; d_gene: TRBD2; j_gene: TRBJ2-3; CDR3nt: TGCGCCAGCAGCTTGTTTTACCCGGGGGGGCGGACAGATACGCAGTATTTT; CDR3aa: CASSLFYPGGRTDTQYF
abundance: -; v_gene: TRBV2; d_gene: -; j_gene: TRBJ2-5; CDR3nt: TGTGCCAGCACTAGGGGGGCCGGAGAGACCCAGTACTTC; CDR3aa: CASTRGAGETQYF
abundance: -; v_gene: TRBV4-1; d_gene: TRBD1; j_gene: TRBJ2-1; CDR3nt: TGCGCCAGCAGCCCCCCGGACAGGGCCCTGGACTCCTACAATGAGCAGTTCTTC; CDR3aa: CASSPPDRALDSYNEQFF
abundance: -; v_gene: TRBV5-6; d_gene: -; j_gene: TRBJ1-1; CDR3nt: TGTGCCAGCAGCCGAGGGCGGAACACTGAAGCTTTCTTT; CDR3aa: CASSRGRNTEAFF
abundance: few; v_gene: TRBV7-9; d_gene: -; j_gene: TRBJ1-6; CDR3nt: TGTGCCAGCAGCTTAGTTGGGCCAGGGGATTCACCCCTCCACTTT; CDR3aa: CASSLVGPGDSPLHF
abundance: -; v_gene: TRBV5-6; d_gene: -; j_gene: TRBJ2-1; CDR3nt: TGTGCCAGCGTCTCCCTGGCGAGCAATGAGCAGTTCTTC; CDR3aa: CASVSLASNEQFF
abundance: -; v_gene: TRBV18; d_gene: -; j_gene: TRBJ2-5; CDR3nt: TGTGCCAGCTCACCACAAGTACAGGGAGGAGAGACCCAGTACTTC; CDR3aa: CASSPQVQGGETQYF